Here is one T cell receptor beta chain with its context. This specimen belongs to a study of technical replicates of blood from several donors. CDR3 length: 14 residues. The V and J ends lost 5 bases and 1 base respectively, with 12 bases between them. Germline lookup yields CDR1 MDHEN and CDR2 SYDVKM. Here immunoSEQ multiplex PCR was the method, and the copy in TCRdb shows in-frame clones only, minus some. The sample lists some 87,000 clones, about 93% occurring once. This sequence originates from a human donor in good health. This chain joins TRBV28 and TRBJ2-7; weak D call: TRBD1 (5 bases). The sequenced sample consisted of T cells isolated from PBMCs. CDR3 loop: CASSQVTVSYEQYF. The CDR3 nucleotides read TGTGCCAGCAGTCAGGTGACAGTTTCCTACGAGCAGTACTTC.